This is a list of T cell receptor beta chains from one sample in a study of cytomegalovirus exposure and HLA in healthy donors. Sequencing used immunoSEQ multiplex PCR; TCRdb keeps in-frame clones, though not all of them. The repertoire holds about 130,000 clones, with around 77% as singletons. The sample taken for sequencing was PBMCs. These receptors originate from a middle-aged woman in good health and CMV-seropositive. The CDR3 runs from the conserved cysteine through the conserved F or W. Each record gives: J gene, V gene, clone size, D gene, CDR3 protein, CDR3 DNA. The D gene is left open where the match is weak. Clone size is given for some rows only: seen once, a few or many times, or a class if the clone is expanded.

TRBJ2-1	TRBV7-2	.	TRBD2	CASKLIAGGVNEQFF	TGTGCCAGCAAACTTATAGCGGGAGGAGTAAATGAGCAGTTCTTC
TRBJ2-5	TRBV30	.	.	CAWTREIQETQYF	TGTGCCTGGACGAGGGAGATACAAGAGACCCAGTACTTC
TRBJ2-1	TRBV28	.	TRBD1	CASSRGGAGSYNEQFF	TGTGCCAGCAGCCGAGGGGGCGCCGGTTCCTACAATGAGCAGTTCTTC
TRBJ2-5	TRBV5-1	.	TRBD2	CASSLDNLAGETQYF	TGCGCCAGCAGCTTGGACAATCTAGCGGGGGAGACCCAGTACTTC
TRBJ2-3	TRBV7-2	.	.	CASSFTRDTQYF	TGTGCCAGCAGCTTCACTAGAGATACGCAGTATTTT
TRBJ2-1	TRBV9	few	.	CASSVKAGRVNEQFF	TGTGCCAGCAGCGTAAAAGCGGGCCGGGTCAATGAGCAGTTCTTC
TRBJ2-1	TRBV18	.	TRBD2	CASSPSSGSRNEQFF	TGTGCCAGCTCACCGTCTAGCGGGAGTAGGAATGAGCAGTTCTTC
TRBJ2-3	TRBV2	.	TRBD2	CASRGLAGGPTDTQYF	TGTGCCAGCAGGGGACTAGCGGGAGGGCCCACAGATACGCAGTATTTT
TRBJ1-5	TRBV18	.	.	CASSYGQTTNPQHF	TGTGCCAGCTCTTACGGCCAGACTACGAATCCCCAGCATTTT
TRBJ2-7	TRBV27	.	TRBD2	CASIRLAGETYEQYF	TGTGCCAGCATAAGACTAGCGGGAGAAACCTACGAGCAGTACTTC
TRBJ2-7	TRBV7-2	.	.	CASSPRPGAYEQYF	TGTGCCAGCAGCCCTCGGCCAGGGGCCTACGAGCAGTACTTC
TRBJ2-1	TRBV7-8	.	TRBD1	CASTLTRGQGRNNEQFF	TGTGCCAGCACCCTAACGAGAGGACAGGGTAGGAACAATGAGCAGTTCTTC
TRBJ2-2	TRBV25-1	.	.	CASSESFQITGELFF	TGTGCCAGCAGTGAATCTTTCCAGATCACCGGGGAGCTGTTTTTT
TRBJ2-2	TRBV5-1	few	TRBD1	CASSEQGAGVSGELFF	TGCGCCAGCAGCGAACAGGGGGCGGGAGTGTCTGGGGAGCTGTTTTTT
TRBJ2-1	TRBV2	.	.	CASSDSHIGNEQFF	TGTGCCAGCAGTGATAGCCACATAGGAAATGAGCAGTTCTTC
TRBJ1-1	TRBV28	.	TRBD1	CASSPPRQGIWAFF	TGTGCCAGCAGTCCCCCCCGACAGGGAATTTGGGCTTTCTTT
TRBJ2-7	TRBV6-1	.	TRBD1	CASLRRDRRGDEQYF	TGTGCCAGCTTAAGACGGGACAGGAGAGGGGACGAGCAGTACTTC
TRBJ2-1	TRBV19	.	TRBD2	CASSIAGGSSSYNEQFF	TGTGCCAGTAGTATAGCAGGCGGGAGTTCCTCCTACAATGAGCAGTTCTTC
TRBJ1-5	TRBV18	.	TRBD1	CASSPRTGGGNQPQHF	TGTGCCAGCTCACCAAGGACAGGGGGCGGCAATCAGCCCCAGCATTTT
TRBJ1-2	TRBV19	.	.	CASSTGLNYGYTF	TGTGCCAGTAGTACGGGACTTAACTATGGCTACACCTTC
TRBJ2-2	TRBV28	.	.	CASSSRRENTGELFF	TGTGCCAGCAGTTCACGCCGGGAGAACACCGGGGAGCTGTTTTTT
TRBJ1-4	TRBV28	.	.	CASSSRGGNEKLFF	TGTGCCAGCAGTTCACGGGGGGGAAATGAAAAACTGTTTTTT
TRBJ1-3	TRBV30	.	.	CAWTSFQGLGNTIYF	TGTGCCTGGACCTCTTTCCAGGGCTTAGGAAACACCATATATTTT
TRBJ2-5	TRBV20-1	.	.	CSEEKGETQYF	TGCAGTGAGGAAAAGGGGGAGACCCAGTACTTC
TRBJ2-7	TRBV6-5	.	TRBD2	CASSYGTSGMSEQYF	TGTGCCAGCAGTTACGGGACTAGCGGGATGAGTGAGCAGTACTTC
TRBJ2-1	TRBV4-1	few	.	CASSPRDLLQNEQFF	TGCGCCAGCAGCCCTCGGGATCTACTACAGAATGAGCAGTTCTTC
TRBJ2-7	TRBV13	.	TRBD2	CASSQNTGTSGPYEQYF	TGTGCCAGCAGCCAAAACACCGGGACTAGCGGGCCCTACGAGCAGTACTTC
TRBJ1-2	TRBV2	.	.	CASSAEGGGSYGYTF	TGTGCCAGCAGCGCGGAAGGTGGCGGTTCCTATGGCTACACCTTC
TRBJ2-1	TRBV6-5	.	TRBD2	CASSLLAGGGNEQFF	TGTGCCAGCAGTCTCCTAGCGGGAGGCGGGAATGAGCAGTTCTTC
TRBJ2-3	TRBV6-5	.	.	CASSSSTDTQYF	TGTGCCAGCAGTTCTAGCACAGATACGCAGTATTTT
TRBJ2-7	TRBV27	.	.	CASSFTFTGAITYEQYF	TGTGCCAGCAGTTTTACGTTTACGGGAGCAATTACCTACGAGCAGTACTTC
TRBJ2-2	TRBV29-1	.	.	CSPRDTSNTGELFF	TGCAGCCCGAGGGACACTTCGAACACCGGGGAGCTGTTTTTT
TRBJ2-1	TRBV5-1	.	TRBD2	CASSLPLAGVGSYNEQFF	TGCGCCAGCAGCCTTCCATTAGCGGGAGTGGGCTCCTACAATGAGCAGTTCTTC
TRBJ1-2	TRBV5-6	.	.	CASSFPQGPGYTF	TGTGCCAGCAGCTTCCCACAGGGACCTGGCTACACCTTC
TRBJ2-2	TRBV18	.	.	CASSPYRRQANTGELFF	TGTGCCAGCTCACCATATCGAAGACAGGCGAACACCGGGGAGCTGTTTTTT
TRBJ1-3	TRBV6-5	.	TRBD1	CASSYSTGDGNTIYF	TGTGCCAGCAGTTACTCGACAGGGGATGGAAACACCATATATTTT
TRBJ1-5	TRBV6-1	once	.	CASRGGFGSNQPQHF	TGTGCCAGCAGGGGAGGGTTTGGAAGCAATCAGCCCCAGCATTTT
TRBJ2-6	TRBV6-5	.	TRBD1	CASSETGTGANVLTF	TGTGCCAGCAGCGAGACAGGGACAGGGGCCAACGTCCTGACTTTC
TRBJ1-4	TRBV5-6	few	TRBD1	CASSPDRVIGKLFF	TGTGCCAGCAGCCCGGACAGGGTGATAGGAAAACTGTTTTTT
TRBJ2-5	TRBV28	few	.	CASHPGFHQETQYF	TGTGCCAGCCACCCGGGGTTTCACCAAGAGACCCAGTACTTC
TRBJ2-4	TRBV25-1	.	.	CASTRSAGNIQYF	TGTGCCAGCACCCGAAGTGCAGGCAACATTCAGTACTTC
TRBJ2-7	TRBV5-4	.	TRBD1	CASSLGGQSVEQYF	TGTGCCAGCAGTCTAGGGGGACAGAGTGTCGAGCAGTACTTC
TRBJ2-2	TRBV19	.	TRBD2	CASSIIFPSGVPGELFF	TGTGCCAGTAGTATCATATTCCCTAGCGGGGTACCCGGGGAGCTGTTTTTT
TRBJ1-1	TRBV28	.	.	CASSFLLNTEAFF	TGTGCCAGCAGTTTTTTACTCAACACTGAAGCTTTCTTT
TRBJ2-4	TRBV7-3	.	.	CASSPTLVFGGTKNIQYF	TGTGCCAGCAGCCCGACCCTAGTTTTCGGGGGAACCAAAAACATTCAGTACTTC
TRBJ2-2	TRBV19	.	TRBD1	CASIGDSRTGELFF	TGTGCCAGTATTGGGGACAGTCGGACCGGGGAGCTGTTTTTT
TRBJ2-5	TRBV9	.	TRBD2	CASSVFGRALKETQYF	TGTGCCAGCAGCGTTTTCGGGAGGGCCTTAAAAGAGACCCAGTACTTC
TRBJ2-6	TRBV4-1	few	.	CASSQTETGIFSGANVLTF	TGCGCCAGCAGCCAAACAGAGACAGGCATTTTCTCTGGGGCCAACGTCCTGACTTTC
TRBJ2-7	TRBV28	.	TRBD2	CASSPWDYSYEQYF	TGTGCCAGCAGTCCCTGGGACTACTCCTACGAGCAGTACTTC
TRBJ2-5	TRBV7-3	.	.	CASSSHGGQETQYF	TGTGCCAGCAGCTCTCACGGGGGCCAAGAGACCCAGTACTTC
TRBJ2-7	TRBV29-1	.	TRBD1	CSVEGTGGEQYF	TGCAGCGTTGAAGGGACAGGGGGAGAGCAGTACTTC
TRBJ1-1	TRBV27	.	.	CASSSGLNTEAFF	TGTGCCAGCAGTTCGGGATTGAACACTGAAGCTTTCTTT
TRBJ2-1	TRBV5-1	.	.	CASSYTSGVRNEQFF	TGCGCCAGCAGTTATACGAGCGGAGTTCGAAATGAGCAGTTCTTC
TRBJ2-1	TRBV5-5	.	TRBD2	CASSFLSGGEQFF	TGTGCCAGCAGCTTTCTTAGCGGGGGGGAGCAGTTCTTC
TRBJ2-5	TRBV7-9	.	TRBD2	CASSLLGGSPQETQYF	TGTGCCAGCAGCTTGCTGGGCGGGAGCCCCCAAGAGACCCAGTACTTC
TRBJ2-1	TRBV10-1	.	TRBD2	CASSAVLGVAGKTGNEQFF	TGCGCCAGCAGTGCAGTCCTTGGCGTAGCGGGAAAAACGGGGAATGAGCAGTTCTTC
TRBJ1-1	TRBV4-1	.	.	CASSLRAMNTEAFF	TGCGCCAGCAGCCTCAGGGCTATGAACACTGAAGCTTTCTTT
TRBJ2-5	TRBV19	.	TRBD2	CASSFQGLAASQNQETQYF	TGTGCCAGTAGTTTCCAGGGACTAGCGGCGTCACAAAACCAAGAGACCCAGTACTTC
TRBJ2-7	TRBV20-1	.	.	CSANPLEQYF	TGCAGTGCTAATCCCCTCGAGCAGTACTTC